What follows are 3 T cell receptor beta chains derived from one specimen sequenced in a study of Graves' ophthalmopathy and Graves' hyperthyroidism. The study amplified TCR beta CDR3 regions using RNA transcripts. Second-round multiplex PCR came after a first-round RT-PCR that employed HTBI primers. Each CDR3 protein gets one entry after TCRdb re-called the multiplex PCR reads with MiXCR. The profile shows some 1.1 million distinct CDR3 sequences, 36% of them singletons. The sequenced material came from peripheral blood or thyroid tissue (not recorded which). These receptors came from an adult man with Graves' hyperthyroidism.

This clonotype was seen only a few times. The chain carries TRBV10-2 and TRBJ2-7; 7 bases fit TRBD1. CDR3 size: 13 residues. V shed 7 bases and J 3 bases; nucleotides not matched to a gene: 6. Germline-derived CDR1 and CDR2 are WSHSY and SAAADI. This CDR3 reads CASKGAANYEQYF. The CDR3 DNA reads as TGCGCCAGCAAGGGGGCCGCTAACTACGAGCAGTACTTC.

The V call is TRBV7-9, the J call TRBJ1-5; 9 bases match TRBD1. The CDR3 consists of 16 residues. Unmatched junction bases numbered 12, after V lost 7 bases and J lost 5 bases. From germline, CDR1 is SEHNR and CDR2 FQNEAQ (reference sequence). CDR3 sequence reads: CASKSLSGTGHQPQHF. The CDR3 DNA sequence: TGTGCCAGCAAATCCTTATCTGGGACAGGGCATCAGCCCCAGCATTTT.

This clonotype was detected only a few times. The rearrangement uses TRBV5-1 and TRBJ1-2; TRBD1 might be the D (6 bases). The germline V gene encodes CDR1 SGHRS and CDR2 YFSETQ. The CDR3 contains 18 residues. V was pared by 3 bases and J by 0 bases, with 21 bases between. The CDR3 DNA follows: TGCGCCAGCAGCTACCCCCCGGGGGGCACTCCCTCTAACTATGGCTACACCTTC. The encoded protein is CASSYPPGGTPSNYGYTF.